The clone carrying this T cell receptor (beta chain) was observed a handful of times. Antigen unknown. Trimming cost V 3 bases and J 4 bases; bases outside gene matches: 12. CDR1 is SGDLS and CDR2 is YYNGEE in the germline V gene. The CDR3 sequence is 17 residues long. Here immunoSEQ multiplex PCR was the method, and the copy in TCRdb shows in-frame clones only, minus some. The data contain fewer than 25,000 clones, approximately 70% of them singletons. The data belong to a study of PD-1 blockade in classical Hodgkin lymphoma. Broader study findings: There was a significant rise in CD4+ TCR diversity by C4D1, with no such rise for CD8+. Complete responders showed a baseline diversity that resembled the diversity of newly diagnosed patients. Newly diagnosed patients had baseline TCR diversity that was reportedly lower than that of healthy donors.

Time point: cycle 4 day 1 (C4D1), after six to seven weeks of nivolumab. All trial patients relapsed after autologous stem cell transplantation. J is TRBJ2-3 and V is TRBV9; 9 bases are shared with TRBD2. Sequenced here: peripheral blood mononuclear cells (PBMCs), sampled before the fourth cycle of nivolumab. The TCR comes from a human donor with classical Hodgkin lymphoma. This CDR3 is CASSDRTSEGLSDTQYF. CDR3 bases: TGTGCCAGCAGCGACCGGACTAGCGAGGGGCTATCAGATACGCAGTATTTT.